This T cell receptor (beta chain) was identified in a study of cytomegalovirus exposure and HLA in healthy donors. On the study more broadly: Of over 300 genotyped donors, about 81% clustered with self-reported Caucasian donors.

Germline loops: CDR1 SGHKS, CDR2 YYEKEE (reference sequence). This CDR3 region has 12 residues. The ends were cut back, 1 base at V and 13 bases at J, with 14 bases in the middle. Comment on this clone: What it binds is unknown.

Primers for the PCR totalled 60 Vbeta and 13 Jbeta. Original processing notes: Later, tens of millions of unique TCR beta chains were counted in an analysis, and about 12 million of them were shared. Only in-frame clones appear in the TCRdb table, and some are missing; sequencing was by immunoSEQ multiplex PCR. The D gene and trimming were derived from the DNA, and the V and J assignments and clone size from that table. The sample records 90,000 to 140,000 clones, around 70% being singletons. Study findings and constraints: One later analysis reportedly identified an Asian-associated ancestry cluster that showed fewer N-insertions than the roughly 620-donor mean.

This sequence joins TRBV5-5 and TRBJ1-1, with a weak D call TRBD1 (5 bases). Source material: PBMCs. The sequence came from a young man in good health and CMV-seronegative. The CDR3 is CASSLYRGGVFF. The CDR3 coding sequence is TGTGCCAGCAGCTTGTATCGGGGGGGGGTTTTCTTT.